This paragraph covers one TCR beta chain sequence. The antigen remains unidentified. Preparation of the TCRbeta library involved a method that used unique molecular identifiers. One entry per CDR3 protein results from TCRdb running MiXCR on the PCR reads. Here the sample spans about 830,000 distinct CDR3 sequences, about 15% being singletons. The data originate from a study of T-cell reconstitution after alpha-beta-depleted transplantation in children. Study conclusions and caveats: Where alpha-beta T cells came from about two months after transplant was reportedly several hundred expanded graft clones.

The V gene lost 5 bases and the J gene lost 2 bases, with 14 bases spanning the gap. The V gene's germline CDR1 is MGHRA and CDR2 YSYEKL. This CDR3 comprises 15 residues. The sample in question was PBMCs, mostly from graft donor cells, obtained 360 days after TCRalphabeta/CD19-depleted stem cell transplant. The sequence derives from a male patient between 10 and 17 years old who had a stem cell transplant for acute lymphoblastic leukemia, so the T cells may come from the graft donor. The V gene is TRBV4-1, the J gene TRBJ2-3; tentatively, D is TRBD1 or TRBD2 (5 bases each). The CDR3 nucleotides are TGCGCCAGCAGCGCATCCGGGACGCTCACAGATACGCAGTATTTT. This translates into CASSASGTLTDTQYF.